The rows below give T cell receptor beta chains drawn from one sample of a study of blood T cell repertoires in COVID-19. Using immunoSEQ multiplex PCR, the repertoire was profiled, and TCRdb retains in-frame clones only, with some absent. The sample holds more than 3,500 clones; more than 70% are singletons and the top ten take under 6%. The sequencing sample was made of peripheral blood. The receptors were gathered from a woman between 65 and 79 years old with active COVID-19. Each CDR3 is given without its conserved first and last residue. The D gene is left open where the match is weak.

>TRBJ1-1|TRBV7-2|-
ASSFYLNTEAF
>TRBJ2-6|TRBV7-6|-
ASSLMAGSPGANVLT
>TRBJ1-1|TRBV29-1|-
SVEDGGVTPF
>TRBJ2-3|TRBV27|TRBD2
ASSPLAGDTDTQY
>TRBJ1-2|TRBV6-5|TRBD1
ASSPSGGNGYT
>TRBJ1-5|TRBV6-5|-
ASRGLFSNQPQH
>TRBJ1-5|TRBV5-8|TRBD1
ASSLGTGAYSNQPQH
>TRBJ1-4|TRBV27|TRBD1
ASRYRGPTNEKLF
>TRBJ1-4|TRBV7-9|-
ASSLDRTNEKLF
>TRBJ1-1|TRBV10-1|-
ASRARENTEAF
>TRBJ2-2|TRBV5-1|-
ASSWGRGAGELF
>TRBJ2-2|TRBV2|-
ASTLKTGNTGELF
>TRBJ2-3|TRBV6-5|TRBD2
ASRTSGGWDTQY
>TRBJ2-6|TRBV13|TRBD1
ASSPLIDRGGSGANVLT
>TRBJ2-1|TRBV5-1|TRBD2
ASRTSGGANNEQF
>TRBJ2-5|TRBV4-2|-
ASSQERVETQY
>TRBJ1-3|TRBV3-1/TRBV3-2|-
ASSRLGGDTIY
>TRBJ1-1|TRBV30|TRBD1
AWKPGQQNTEAF
>TRBJ2-7|TRBV3-1/TRBV3-2|-
ASSQVREQY
>TRBJ2-5|TRBV6-5|-
ASSLSQGITQETQY
>TRBJ1-5|TRBV4-3|-
ASSQDLAGRGGPQH
>TRBJ2-1|TRBV19|TRBD1
ASSTGTGGRDEQF
>TRBJ1-6|TRBV27|-
ASSLIASGNSPLH
>TRBJ2-7|TRBV6-2/TRBV6-3|TRBD2
ASSRPPRGKGTSGLYEQY
>TRBJ2-6|TRBV5-4|TRBD1
ASSEGAPGANVLT
>TRBJ2-3|TRBV5-4|-
ASSPRLGGTDTQY
>TRBJ1-1|TRBV5-5|-
ASSSALREVAEAF
>TRBJ2-7|TRBV19|-
ASSLRTDSYEQY
>TRBJ2-3|TRBV7-9|-
ASGMGASTDTQY
>TRBJ1-1|TRBV6-5|-
ASSTVNTEAF
>TRBJ1-1|TRBV27|-
ASQSTVAF
>TRBJ2-6|TRBV11-3|TRBD1
ASSRGQSSGANVLT
>TRBJ2-1|TRBV24-1|-
ATSDSITGTKDEQF
>TRBJ1-6|TRBV15|-
ATSRDRGNSPLH
>TRBJ1-6|TRBV7-9|TRBD1
ASSKPGQENSPLH
>TRBJ1-2|TRBV7-2|TRBD1
ASSLSPGQGVSGYT
>TRBJ1-1|TRBV19|-
ASSILQGNTEAF
>TRBJ1-1|TRBV15|-
ATSRGTQNTEAF
>TRBJ2-2|TRBV10-1|-
ASSERGCLVGELF
>TRBJ1-2|TRBV30|-
AWKGGTNLKRDGYT
>TRBJ1-1|TRBV18|-
ASSRPGVRTEAF
>TRBJ2-7|TRBV11-2|TRBD1
ASSSTSGQAKQY
>TRBJ2-5|TRBV5-1|-
ASSFGVQETQY
>TRBJ1-3|TRBV9|-
ASSPRARSLSGNTIY
>TRBJ1-4|TRBV25-1|TRBD1
ASRGTGGNEKLF
>TRBJ2-5|TRBV2|-
ASSEVEETQY
>TRBJ1-4|TRBV19|-
ASSLGAAGGEKLF
>TRBJ2-1|TRBV5-8|TRBD2
ASSPTSGGAQF
>TRBJ2-3|TRBV9|-
ASSVGGGSTDTQY
>TRBJ1-2|TRBV6-6|TRBD1
ASTGQSMGGYT
>TRBJ2-6|TRBV7-9|-
ASSLNQPGALSGANVLT
>TRBJ2-7|TRBV7-9|TRBD1
ASSPAGGEFYEQY
>TRBJ1-6|TRBV5-1|TRBD1
ASSLGTANSPLH
>TRBJ2-7|TRBV2|-
ASSDRTTPLDEQY
>TRBJ2-3|TRBV5-6|TRBD1
ASSATGPRTDTQY
>TRBJ2-1|TRBV5-4|TRBD2
ASSLLAGAIYNEQF
>TRBJ1-4|TRBV6-2/TRBV6-3|-
ASSYYGQKNEKLF